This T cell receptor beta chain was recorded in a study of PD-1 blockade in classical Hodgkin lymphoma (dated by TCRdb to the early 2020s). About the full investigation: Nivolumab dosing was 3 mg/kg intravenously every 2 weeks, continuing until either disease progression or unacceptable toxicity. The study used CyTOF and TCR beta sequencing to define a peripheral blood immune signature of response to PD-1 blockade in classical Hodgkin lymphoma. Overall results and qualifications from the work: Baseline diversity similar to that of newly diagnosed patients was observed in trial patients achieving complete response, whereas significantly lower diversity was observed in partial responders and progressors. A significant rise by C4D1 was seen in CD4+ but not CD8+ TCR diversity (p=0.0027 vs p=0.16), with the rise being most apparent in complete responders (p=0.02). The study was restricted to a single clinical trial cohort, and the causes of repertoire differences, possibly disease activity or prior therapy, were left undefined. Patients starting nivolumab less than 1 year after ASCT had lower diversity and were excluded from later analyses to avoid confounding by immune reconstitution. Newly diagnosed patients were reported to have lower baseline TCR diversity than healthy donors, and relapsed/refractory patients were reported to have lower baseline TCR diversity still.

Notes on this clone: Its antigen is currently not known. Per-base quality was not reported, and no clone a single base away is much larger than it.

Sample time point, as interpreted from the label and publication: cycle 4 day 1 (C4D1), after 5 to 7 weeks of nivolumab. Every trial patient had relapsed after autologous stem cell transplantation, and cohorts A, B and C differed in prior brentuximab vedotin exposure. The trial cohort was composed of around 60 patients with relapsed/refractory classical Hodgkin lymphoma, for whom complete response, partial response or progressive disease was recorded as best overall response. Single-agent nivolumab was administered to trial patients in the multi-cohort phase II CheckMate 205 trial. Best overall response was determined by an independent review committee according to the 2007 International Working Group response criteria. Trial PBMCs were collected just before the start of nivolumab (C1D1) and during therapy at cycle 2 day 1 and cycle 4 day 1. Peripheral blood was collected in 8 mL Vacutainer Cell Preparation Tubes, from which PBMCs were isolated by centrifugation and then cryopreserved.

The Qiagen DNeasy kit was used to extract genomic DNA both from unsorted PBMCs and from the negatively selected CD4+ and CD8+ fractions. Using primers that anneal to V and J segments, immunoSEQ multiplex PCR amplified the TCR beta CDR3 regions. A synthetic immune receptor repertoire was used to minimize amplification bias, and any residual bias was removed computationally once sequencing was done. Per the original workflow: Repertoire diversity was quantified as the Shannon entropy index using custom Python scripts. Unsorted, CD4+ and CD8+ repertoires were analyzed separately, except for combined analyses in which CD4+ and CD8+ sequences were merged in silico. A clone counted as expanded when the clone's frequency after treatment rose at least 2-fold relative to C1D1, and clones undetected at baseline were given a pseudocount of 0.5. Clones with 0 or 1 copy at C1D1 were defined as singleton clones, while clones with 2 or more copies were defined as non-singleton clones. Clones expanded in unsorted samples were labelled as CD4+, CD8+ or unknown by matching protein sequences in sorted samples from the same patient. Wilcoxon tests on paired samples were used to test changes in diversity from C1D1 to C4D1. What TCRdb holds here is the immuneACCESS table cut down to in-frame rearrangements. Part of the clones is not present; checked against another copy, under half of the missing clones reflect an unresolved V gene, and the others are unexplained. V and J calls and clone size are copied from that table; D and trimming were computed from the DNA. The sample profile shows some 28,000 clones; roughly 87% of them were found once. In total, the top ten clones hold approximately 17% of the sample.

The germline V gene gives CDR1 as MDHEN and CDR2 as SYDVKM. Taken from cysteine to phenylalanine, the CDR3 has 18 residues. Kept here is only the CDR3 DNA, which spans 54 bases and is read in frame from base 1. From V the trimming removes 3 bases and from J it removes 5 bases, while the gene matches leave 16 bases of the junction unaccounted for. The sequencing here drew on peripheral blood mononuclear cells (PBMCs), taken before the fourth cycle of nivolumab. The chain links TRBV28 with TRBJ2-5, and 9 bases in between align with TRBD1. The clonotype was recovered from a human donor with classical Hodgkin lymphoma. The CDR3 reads CASSFWVLGQGPRETQYF. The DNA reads TGTGCCAGCAGTTTCTGGGTCTTGGGACAGGGCCCCAGGGAGACCCAGTACTTC.